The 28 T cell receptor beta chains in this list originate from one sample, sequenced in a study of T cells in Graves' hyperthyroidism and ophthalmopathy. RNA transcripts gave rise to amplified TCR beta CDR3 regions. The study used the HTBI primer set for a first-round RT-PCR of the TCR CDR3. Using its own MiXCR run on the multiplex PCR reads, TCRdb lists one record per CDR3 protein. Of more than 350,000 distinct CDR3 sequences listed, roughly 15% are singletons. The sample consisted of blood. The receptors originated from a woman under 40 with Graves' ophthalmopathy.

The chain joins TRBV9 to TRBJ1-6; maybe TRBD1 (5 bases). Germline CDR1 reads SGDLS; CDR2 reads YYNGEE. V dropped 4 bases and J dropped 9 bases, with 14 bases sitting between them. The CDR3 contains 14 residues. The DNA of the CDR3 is TGTGCCAGCAGCCCGATCGGGGGGGGTTCACCCCTCCACTTT. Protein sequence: CASSPIGGGSPLHF.

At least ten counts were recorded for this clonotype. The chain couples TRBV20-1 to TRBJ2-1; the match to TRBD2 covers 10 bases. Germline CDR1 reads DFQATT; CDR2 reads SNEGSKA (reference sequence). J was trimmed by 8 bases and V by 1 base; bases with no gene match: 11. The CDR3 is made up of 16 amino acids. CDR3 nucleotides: TGCAGTGCTAGAGTGGCTAGCGGGGGCCCATTGGATGAGCAGTTCTTC. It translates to CSARVASGGPLDEQFF.

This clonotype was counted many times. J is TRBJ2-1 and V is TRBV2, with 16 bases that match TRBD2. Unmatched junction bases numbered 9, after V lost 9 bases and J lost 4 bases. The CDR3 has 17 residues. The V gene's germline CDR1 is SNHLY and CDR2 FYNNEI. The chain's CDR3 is CARGGLAGGHGYNEQFF. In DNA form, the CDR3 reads TGTGCCAGGGGGGGACTAGCGGGGGGGCACGGGTACAATGAGCAGTTCTTC.

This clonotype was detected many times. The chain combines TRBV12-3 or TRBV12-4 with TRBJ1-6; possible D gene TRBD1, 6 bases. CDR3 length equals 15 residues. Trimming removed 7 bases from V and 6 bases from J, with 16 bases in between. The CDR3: CASTEWGASNSPLHF. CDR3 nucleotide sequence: TGTGCCAGCACCGAGTGGGGGGCGAGTAATTCACCCCTCCACTTT.

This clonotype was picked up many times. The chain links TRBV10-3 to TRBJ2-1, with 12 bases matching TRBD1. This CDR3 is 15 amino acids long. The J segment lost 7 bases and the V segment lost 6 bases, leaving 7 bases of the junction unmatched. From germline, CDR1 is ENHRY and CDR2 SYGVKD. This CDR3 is CAIRQGTGGFNEQFF. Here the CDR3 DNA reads TGTGCCATCAGACAGGGGACAGGGGGCTTTAATGAGCAGTTCTTC.

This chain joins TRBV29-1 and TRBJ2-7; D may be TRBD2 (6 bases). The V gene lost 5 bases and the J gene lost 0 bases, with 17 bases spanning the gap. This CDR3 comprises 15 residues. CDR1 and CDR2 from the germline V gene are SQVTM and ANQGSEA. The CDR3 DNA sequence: TGCAGCGTTAGCGGGCAGGTCGGGGGCTCCTACGAGCAGTACTTC. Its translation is CSVSGQVGGSYEQYF.

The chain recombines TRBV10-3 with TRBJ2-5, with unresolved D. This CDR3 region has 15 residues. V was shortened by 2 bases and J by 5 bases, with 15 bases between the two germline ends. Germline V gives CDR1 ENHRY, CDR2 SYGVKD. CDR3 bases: TGTGCCATCAGTGAGGATATCCCGGCGAGGGAGACCCAGTACTTC. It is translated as CAISEDIPARETQYF.

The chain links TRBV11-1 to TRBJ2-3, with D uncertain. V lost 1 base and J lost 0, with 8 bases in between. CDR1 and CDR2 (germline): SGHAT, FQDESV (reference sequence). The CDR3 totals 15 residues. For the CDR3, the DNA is TGTGCCAGCAGCTTAGGGTCATACAGCACAGATACGCAGTATTTT. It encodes CASSLGSYSTDTQYF.

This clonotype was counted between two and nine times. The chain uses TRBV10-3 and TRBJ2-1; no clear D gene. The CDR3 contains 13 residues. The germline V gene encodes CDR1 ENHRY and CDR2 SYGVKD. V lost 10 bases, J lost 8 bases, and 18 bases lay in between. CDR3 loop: CASSPPGGHEQFF. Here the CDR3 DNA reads TGTGCCAGCAGCCCCCCGGGTGGGCATGAGCAGTTCTTC.

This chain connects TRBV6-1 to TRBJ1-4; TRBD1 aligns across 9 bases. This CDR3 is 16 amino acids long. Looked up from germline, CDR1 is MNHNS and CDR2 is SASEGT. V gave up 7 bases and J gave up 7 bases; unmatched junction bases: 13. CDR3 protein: CASNAPPQGASEKLFF. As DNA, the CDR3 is TGTGCCAGCAACGCCCCCCCACAGGGGGCGAGTGAAAAACTGTTTTTT.

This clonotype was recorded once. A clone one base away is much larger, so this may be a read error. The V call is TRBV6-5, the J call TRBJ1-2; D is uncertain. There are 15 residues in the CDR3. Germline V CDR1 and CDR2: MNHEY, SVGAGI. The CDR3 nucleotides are TGTGCCAGCAGTTACTCGGAGTATTCTAACTATGGCTGCACCTTC. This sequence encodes CASSYSEYSNYGCTF.

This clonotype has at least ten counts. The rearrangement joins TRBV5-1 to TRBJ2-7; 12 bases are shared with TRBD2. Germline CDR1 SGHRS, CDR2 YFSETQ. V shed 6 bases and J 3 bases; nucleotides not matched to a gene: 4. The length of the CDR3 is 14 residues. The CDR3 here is CASTQTSGGYEQYF. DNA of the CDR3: TGCGCCAGCACCCAGACTAGCGGGGGCTACGAGCAGTACTTC.

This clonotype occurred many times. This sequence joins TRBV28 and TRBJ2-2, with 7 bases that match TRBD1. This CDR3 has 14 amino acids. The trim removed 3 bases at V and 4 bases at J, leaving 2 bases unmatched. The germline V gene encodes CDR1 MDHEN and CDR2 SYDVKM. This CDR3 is CASSFQGVTGELFF. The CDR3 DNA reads TGTGCCAGCAGTTTTCAGGGGGTCACCGGGGAGCTGTTTTTT.

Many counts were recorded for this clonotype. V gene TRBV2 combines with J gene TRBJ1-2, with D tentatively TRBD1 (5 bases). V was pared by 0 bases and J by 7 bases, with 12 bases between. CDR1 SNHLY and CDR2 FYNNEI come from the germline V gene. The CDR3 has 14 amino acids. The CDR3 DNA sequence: TGTGCCAGCAGTGAAGCGCGGGGCGCAGGTGGCTACACCTTC. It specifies CASSEARGAGGYTF.

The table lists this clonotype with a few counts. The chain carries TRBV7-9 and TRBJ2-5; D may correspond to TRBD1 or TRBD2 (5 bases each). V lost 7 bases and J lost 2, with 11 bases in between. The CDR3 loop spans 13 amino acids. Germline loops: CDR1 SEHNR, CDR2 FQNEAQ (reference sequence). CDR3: CASNRGHQETQYF. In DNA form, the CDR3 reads TGTGCCAGCAACCGGGGCCATCAAGAGACCCAGTACTTC.

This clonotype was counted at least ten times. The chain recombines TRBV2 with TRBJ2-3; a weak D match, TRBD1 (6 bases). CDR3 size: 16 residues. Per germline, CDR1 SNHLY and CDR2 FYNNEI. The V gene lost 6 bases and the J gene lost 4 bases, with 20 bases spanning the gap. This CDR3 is CASSPGTPNWPDTQYF. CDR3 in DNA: TGTGCCAGCAGCCCCGGGACACCCAATTGGCCAGATACGCAGTATTTT.

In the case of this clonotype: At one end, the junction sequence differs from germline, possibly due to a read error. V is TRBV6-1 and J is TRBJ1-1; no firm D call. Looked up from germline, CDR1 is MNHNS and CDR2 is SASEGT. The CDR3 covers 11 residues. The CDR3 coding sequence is TGTGCCAGCAGTGGACAAACTGAGGCTTTCTTT. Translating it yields CASSGQTEAFF.

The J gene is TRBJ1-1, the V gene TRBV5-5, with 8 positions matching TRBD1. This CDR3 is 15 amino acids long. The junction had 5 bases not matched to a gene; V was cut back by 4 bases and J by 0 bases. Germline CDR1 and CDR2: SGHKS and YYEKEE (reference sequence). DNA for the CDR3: TGTGCCAGCAGCAAGGGACAGGTCCTGAACACTGAAGCTTTCTTT. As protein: CASSKGQVLNTEAFF.

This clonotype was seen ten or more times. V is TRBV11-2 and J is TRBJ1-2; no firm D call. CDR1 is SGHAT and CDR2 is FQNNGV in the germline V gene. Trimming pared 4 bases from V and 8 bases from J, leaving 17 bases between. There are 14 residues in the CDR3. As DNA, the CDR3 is TGTGCCAGCAGCTCATCGATGGACCCGGGAGGCTACACCTTC. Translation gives CASSSSMDPGGYTF.

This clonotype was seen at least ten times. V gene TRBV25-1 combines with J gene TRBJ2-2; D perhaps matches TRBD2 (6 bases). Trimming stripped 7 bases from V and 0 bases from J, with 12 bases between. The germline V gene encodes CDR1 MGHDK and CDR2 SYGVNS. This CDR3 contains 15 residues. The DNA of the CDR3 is TGTGCCAGCATTCCGGGACTCGCGAACACCGGGGAGCTGTTTTTT. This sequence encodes CASIPGLANTGELFF.

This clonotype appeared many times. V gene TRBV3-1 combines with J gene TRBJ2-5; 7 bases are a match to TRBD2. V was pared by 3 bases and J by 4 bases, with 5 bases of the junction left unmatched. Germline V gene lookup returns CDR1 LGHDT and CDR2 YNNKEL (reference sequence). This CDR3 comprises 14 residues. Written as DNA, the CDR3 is TGTGCCAGCAGCCACGGGACTATACTAGAGACCCAGTACTTC. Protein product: CASSHGTILETQYF.

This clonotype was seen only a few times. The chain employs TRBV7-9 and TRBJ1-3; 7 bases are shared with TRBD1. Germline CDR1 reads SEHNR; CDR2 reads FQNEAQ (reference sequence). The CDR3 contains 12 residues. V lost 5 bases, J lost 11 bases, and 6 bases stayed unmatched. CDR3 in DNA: TGTGCCAGCAGCCAGACAGGGTTCTCCATATATTTT. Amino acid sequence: CASSQTGFSIYF.

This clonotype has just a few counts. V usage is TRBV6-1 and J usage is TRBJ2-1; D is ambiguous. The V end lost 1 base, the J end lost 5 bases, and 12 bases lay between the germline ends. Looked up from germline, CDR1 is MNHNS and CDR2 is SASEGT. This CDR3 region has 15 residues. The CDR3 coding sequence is TGTGCCAGCAGTGAAGATGGCGGATCAGACAATGAGCAGTTCTTC. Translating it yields CASSEDGGSDNEQFF.

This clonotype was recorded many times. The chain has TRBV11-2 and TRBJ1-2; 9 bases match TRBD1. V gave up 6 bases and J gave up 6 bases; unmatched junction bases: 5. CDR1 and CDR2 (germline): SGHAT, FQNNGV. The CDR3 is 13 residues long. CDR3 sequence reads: CASRRGQGHGYTF. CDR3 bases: TGTGCCAGCAGAAGGGGACAGGGCCATGGCTACACCTTC.

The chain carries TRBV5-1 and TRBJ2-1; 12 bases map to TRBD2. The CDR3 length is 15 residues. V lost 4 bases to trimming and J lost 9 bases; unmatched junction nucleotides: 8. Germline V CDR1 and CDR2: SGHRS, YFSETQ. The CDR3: CASSPSGGACSEQFF. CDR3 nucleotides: TGCGCCAGCAGCCCTAGCGGGGGGGCGTGTAGTGAGCAGTTCTTC.

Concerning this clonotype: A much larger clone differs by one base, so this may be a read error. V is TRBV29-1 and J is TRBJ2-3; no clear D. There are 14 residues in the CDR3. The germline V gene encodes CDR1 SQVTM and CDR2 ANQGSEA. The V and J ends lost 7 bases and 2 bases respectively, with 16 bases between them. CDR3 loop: CSGRYRITTDTQYF. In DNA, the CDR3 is TGCAGCGGCCGGTACCGGATAACCACAGATACGCAGTATTTT.

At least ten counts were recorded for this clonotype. Here the CDR3 reads CASSDRQYEQYF. DNA for the CDR3: TGTGCCAGCAGTGACCGACAGTACGAGCAGTACTTC. This sequence joins TRBV6-1 and TRBJ2-7; weak D call: TRBD1 (5 bases). The V gene's germline CDR1 is MNHNS and CDR2 SASEGT. V was shortened by 3 bases and J by 4 bases, with 7 bases between the two germline ends. CDR3 size: 12 residues.

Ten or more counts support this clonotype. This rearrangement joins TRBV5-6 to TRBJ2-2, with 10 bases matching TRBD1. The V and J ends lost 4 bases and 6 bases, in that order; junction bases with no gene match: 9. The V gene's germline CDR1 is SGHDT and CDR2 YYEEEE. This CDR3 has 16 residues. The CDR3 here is CASSPNGQGVAGELFF. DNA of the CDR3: TGTGCCAGCAGCCCAAACGGACAGGGGGTCGCCGGGGAGCTGTTTTTT.